This T cell receptor beta chain came from a study of blood T cell repertoires in COVID-19 (dated by TCRdb to 2018 to 2020). Notes on the research overall: The collaborator samples originated in the United States, Italy and Spain and spanned the acute and convalescent phases of COVID-19. Where available, HLA class I and class II types were obtained from metadata supplied by the sample provider rather than from assay-based typing. Subjects who had been exposed to COVID-19, were actively infected with it, or had recovered from it provided the deeply sampled blood TCRbeta repertoires that made up the dataset. Nearly every sample came with metadata listing a de-identified subject ID, COVID-19 status, age in years and sex. The repertoires were released in a freely available public database intended as a resource for research on the immune response to SARS-CoV-2. The prospective study material was composed of cDNA or gDNA derived from T cells, B-cell-depleted T cells, or PBMCs. Samples came from the ongoing ImmuneRACE study (first 160 participants) plus 1,254 subjects from 6 global collaborators. General findings and caveats noted by the study authors: Clinical and demographic metadata were provided uncurated, with the amount varying by source and participant.

Regarding this clone: Its antigen has not been determined. The record has no base qualities; no much larger clone is one base away.

V is reduced by 6 bases and J by 2 bases, leaving a spacing of 14 bases between them. The CDR3 measures 15 amino acids from cysteine to phenylalanine. Solely the CDR3 DNA is kept, with 45 bases framed from the first base. Looking up the germline V gene yields CDR1 MNHEY and CDR2 SVGAGI. Each collaborating institution followed its own protocols to collect whole blood in K2EDTA tubes. For TCRbeta analysis, collaborators shipped samples as frozen whole blood, isolated PBMCs, or DNA extracted from either of those sample types. TCRbeta CDR3 regions were amplified from genomic DNA by means of the immunoSEQ Assay, a bias-controlled multiplex PCR. The authors processed their data as follows. The number of nucleated cells in each sample was estimated from the amplification of reference gene primers within the assay. To quantify the absolute abundance of each unique TCRbeta CDR3 rearrangement, sequence reads were collapsed and filtered. For each sample, productive Simpson clonality was calculated as the square root of Simpson's diversity index across productive rearrangements. TCRdb carries this immuneACCESS record with in-frame sequences only. Its versions omit some clonotypes, under half of them owing to an unresolved V gene in the studies checked, with the rest unexplained. The V and J calls and clone size come from that table; D and trimming were worked out from the DNA. This sample has a few hundred thousand clones in its table, and 89% of those were observed once. The ten largest account for about 1.2% of the sample.

The sequence links TRBV6-5 to TRBJ1-5; the D gene cannot be named for sure. The TCR sequence derives from a man aged 40-55 years with acute or convalescent COVID-19. Material: peripheral blood. The CDR3 reads CASRPTPGGNQPQHF. Here is the DNA: TGTGCCAGCAGACCGACCCCCGGGGGCAATCAGCCCCAGCATTTT.